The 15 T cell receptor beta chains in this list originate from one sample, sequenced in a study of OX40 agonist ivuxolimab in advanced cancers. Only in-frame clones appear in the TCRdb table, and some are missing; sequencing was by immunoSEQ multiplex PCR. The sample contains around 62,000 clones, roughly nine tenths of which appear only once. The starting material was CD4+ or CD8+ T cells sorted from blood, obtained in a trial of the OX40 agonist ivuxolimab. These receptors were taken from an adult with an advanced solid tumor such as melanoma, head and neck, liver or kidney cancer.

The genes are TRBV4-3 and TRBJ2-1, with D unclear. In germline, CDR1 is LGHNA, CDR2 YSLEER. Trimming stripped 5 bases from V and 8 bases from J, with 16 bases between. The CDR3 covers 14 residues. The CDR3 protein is CASSSRIGPHEQFF. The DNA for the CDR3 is TGCGCCAGCAGCTCGAGGATTGGCCCCCATGAGCAGTTCTTC.

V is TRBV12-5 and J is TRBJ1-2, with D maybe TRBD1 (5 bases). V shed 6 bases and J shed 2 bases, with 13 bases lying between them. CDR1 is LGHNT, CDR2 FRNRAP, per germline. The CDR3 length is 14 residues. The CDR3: CASGTSTGNYGYTF. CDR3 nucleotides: TGTGCTAGTGGCACGTCCACAGGCAACTATGGCTACACCTTC.

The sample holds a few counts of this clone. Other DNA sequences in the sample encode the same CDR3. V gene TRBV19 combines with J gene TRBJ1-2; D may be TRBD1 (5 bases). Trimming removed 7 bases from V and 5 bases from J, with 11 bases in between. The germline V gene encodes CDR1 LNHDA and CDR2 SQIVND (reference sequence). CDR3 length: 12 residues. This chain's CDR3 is CASTAGPYGYTF. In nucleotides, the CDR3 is TGTGCCAGTACCGCGGGACCTTATGGCTACACCTTC.

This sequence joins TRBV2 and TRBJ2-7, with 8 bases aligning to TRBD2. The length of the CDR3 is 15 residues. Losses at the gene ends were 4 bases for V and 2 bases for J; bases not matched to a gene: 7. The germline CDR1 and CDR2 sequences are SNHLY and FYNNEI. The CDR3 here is CASSALRGRTYEQYF. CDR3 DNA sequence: TGTGCCAGCAGTGCACTGCGCGGGAGGACCTACGAGCAGTACTTC.

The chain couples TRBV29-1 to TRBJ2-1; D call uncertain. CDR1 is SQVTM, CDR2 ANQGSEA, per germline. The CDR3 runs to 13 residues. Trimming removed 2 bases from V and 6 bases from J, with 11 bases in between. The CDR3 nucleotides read TGCAGCGTTGAATGGAGTGCTAGCAATGAGCAGTTCTTC. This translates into CSVEWSASNEQFF.

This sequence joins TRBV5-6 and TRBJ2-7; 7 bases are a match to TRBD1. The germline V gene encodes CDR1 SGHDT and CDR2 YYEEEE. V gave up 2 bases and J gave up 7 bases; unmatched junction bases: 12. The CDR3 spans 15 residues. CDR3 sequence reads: CASSFPQDRTREQYV. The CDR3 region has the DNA TGTGCCAGCAGCTTTCCCCAGGACAGGACCAGAGAGCAGTACGTC.

CDR3 bases: TGTGCCATTCCGACCCGGGACAGGGGATTAGAAAAACTGTTTTTT. Translated, it gives CAIPTRDRGLEKLFF. J is TRBJ1-4 and V is TRBV27; 10 positions agree with TRBD1. The CDR3 length is 15 residues. The germline gives CDR1 MNHEY, CDR2 SMNVEV (reference sequence). Unmatched junction bases numbered 13, after V lost 10 bases and J lost 8 bases. Full variable domain (rest looked up from reference TRBV27 and TRBJ1-4): EAQVTQNPRYLITVTGKKLTVTCSQNMNHEYMSWYRQDPGLGLRQIYYSMNVEVTDKGDVPEGYKVSRKEKRNFPLILESPSPNQTSLYFCAIPTRDRGLEKLFFGSGTQLSVL.

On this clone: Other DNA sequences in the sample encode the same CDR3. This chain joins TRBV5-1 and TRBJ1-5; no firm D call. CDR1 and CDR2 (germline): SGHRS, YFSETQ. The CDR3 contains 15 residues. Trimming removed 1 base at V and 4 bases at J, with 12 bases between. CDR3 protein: CASSLRGLGNQPQHF. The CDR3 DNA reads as TGCGCCAGCAGCTTGAGAGGGTTGGGAAATCAGCCCCAGCATTTT.

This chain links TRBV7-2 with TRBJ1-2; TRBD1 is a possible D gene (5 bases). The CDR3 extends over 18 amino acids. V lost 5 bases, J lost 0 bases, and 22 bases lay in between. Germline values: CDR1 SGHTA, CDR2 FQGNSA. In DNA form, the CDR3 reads TGTGCCAGCAGCCGGACAACCTATACGAAAGCAACTAACTATGGCTACACCTTC. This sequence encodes CASSRTTYTKATNYGYTF.

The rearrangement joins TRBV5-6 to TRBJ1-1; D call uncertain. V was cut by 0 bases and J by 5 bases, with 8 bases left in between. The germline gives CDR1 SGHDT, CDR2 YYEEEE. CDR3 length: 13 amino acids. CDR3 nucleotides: TGTGCCAGCAGCTTGGCCGTGGGAACTGAAGCTTTCTTT. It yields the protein CASSLAVGTEAFF. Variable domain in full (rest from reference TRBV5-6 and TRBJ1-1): DAGVTQSPTHLIKTRGQQVTLRCSPKSGHDTVSWYQQALGQGPQFIFQYYEEEERQRGNFPDRFSGHQFPNYSSELNVNALLLGDSALYLCASSLAVGTEAFFGQGTRLTVV.

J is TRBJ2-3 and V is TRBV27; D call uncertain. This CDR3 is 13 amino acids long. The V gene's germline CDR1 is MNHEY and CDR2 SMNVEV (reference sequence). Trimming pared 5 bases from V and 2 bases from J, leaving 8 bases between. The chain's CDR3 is CASSHGPTDTQYF. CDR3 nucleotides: TGTGCCAGCAGTCACGGACCCACAGATACGCAGTATTTT.

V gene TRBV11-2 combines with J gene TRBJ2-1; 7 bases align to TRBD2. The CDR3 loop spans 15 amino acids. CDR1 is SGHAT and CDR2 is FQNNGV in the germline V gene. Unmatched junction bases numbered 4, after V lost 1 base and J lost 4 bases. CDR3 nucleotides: TGTGCCAGCAGCTTAGTTAGCGGGTCATACAATGAGCAGTTCTTC. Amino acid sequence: CASSLVSGSYNEQFF.

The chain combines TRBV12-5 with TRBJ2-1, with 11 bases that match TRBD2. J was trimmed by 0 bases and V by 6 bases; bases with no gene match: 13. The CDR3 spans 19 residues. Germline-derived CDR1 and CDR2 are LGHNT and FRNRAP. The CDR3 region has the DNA TGTGCTAGTGGCCTGCTACTAGCGGGAGTTCCGAGCTCCTACAATGAGCAGTTCTTC. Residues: CASGLLLAGVPSSYNEQFF.

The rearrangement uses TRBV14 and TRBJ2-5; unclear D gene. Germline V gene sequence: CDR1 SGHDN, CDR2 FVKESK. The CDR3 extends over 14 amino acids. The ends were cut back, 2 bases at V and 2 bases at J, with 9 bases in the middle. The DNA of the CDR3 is TGTGCCAGCAGCCAACTGCGAATACAAGAGACCCAGTACTTC. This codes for CASSQLRIQETQYF.

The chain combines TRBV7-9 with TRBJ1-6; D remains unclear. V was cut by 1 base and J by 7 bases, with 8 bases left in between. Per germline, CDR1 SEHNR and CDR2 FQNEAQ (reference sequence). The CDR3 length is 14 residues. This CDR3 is CASSLVGGNSPLHF. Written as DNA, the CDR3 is TGTGCCAGCAGCTTAGTAGGCGGAAATTCACCCCTCCACTTT.